The subject of this entry is one TCR beta chain. Data came from immunoSEQ multiplex PCR; TCRdb stores just in-frame clones and leaves some out. The data contain about 33,000 clones, approximately 84% of them singletons. The data were obtained in a study of PD-L1 blockade in urothelial cancer. Sample time point: pretreatment peripheral blood. The source material was PBMCs, sampled around atezolizumab (anti-PD-L1) treatment. The receptor's source is a man between 60 and 75 years old with urothelial cancer.

The CDR3 is CASSWDRGDTEAFF. CDR3 nucleotide sequence: TGCGCCAGCAGCTGGGACAGGGGGGACACTGAAGCTTTCTTT. The rearrangement links TRBV5-1 to TRBJ1-1, with 11 bases fitting TRBD1. Trimming removed 3 bases from V and 3 bases from J; junction bases left unmatched: 1. The CDR3 contains 14 residues. Germline CDR1 is SGHRS and CDR2 is YFSETQ.